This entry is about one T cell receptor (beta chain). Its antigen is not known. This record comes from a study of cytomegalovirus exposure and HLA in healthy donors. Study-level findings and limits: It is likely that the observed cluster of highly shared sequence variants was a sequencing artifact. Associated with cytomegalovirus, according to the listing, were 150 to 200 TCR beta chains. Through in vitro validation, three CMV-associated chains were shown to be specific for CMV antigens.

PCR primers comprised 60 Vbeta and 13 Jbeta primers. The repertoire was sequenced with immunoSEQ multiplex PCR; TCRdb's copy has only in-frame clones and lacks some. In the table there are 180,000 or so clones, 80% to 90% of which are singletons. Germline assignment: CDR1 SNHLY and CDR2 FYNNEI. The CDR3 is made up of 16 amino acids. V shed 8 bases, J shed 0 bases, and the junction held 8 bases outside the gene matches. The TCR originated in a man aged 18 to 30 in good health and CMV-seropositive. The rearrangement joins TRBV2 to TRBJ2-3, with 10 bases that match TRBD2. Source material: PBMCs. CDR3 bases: TGTGCCAGCTGTCAGCTAGCGGGAGTAAGCACAGATACGCAGTATTTT. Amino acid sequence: CASCQLAGVSTDTQYF. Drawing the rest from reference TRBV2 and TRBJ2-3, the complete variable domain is EPEVTQTPSHQVTQMGQEVILRCVPISNHLYFYWYRQILGQKVEFLVSFYNNEISEKSEIFDDQFSVERPDGSNFTLKIRSTKLEDSAMYFCASCQLAGVSTDTQYFGPGTRLTVL.